This TCR beta chain stems from a study of OX40 agonist ivuxolimab in advanced cancers. About the study: The drug used for patients, ivuxolimab, was an agonistic anti-OX40 (CD134) antibody. The group had a mean age of around 60 years, ranged from about 20 to 79, and was 75% to 85% male. The study enrolled dose-escalation patients with hepatocellular carcinoma, melanoma, renal cell or head and neck cancer. Study results and limitations: It was also the case that some nonresponders had low normalized T-cell clonal expansion.

Libraries were prepared by immunoSEQ multiplex PCR; TCRdb keeps only in-frame clonotypes and omits some of them. The sample has about 76,000 clones; 85% to 90% are singletons. Worth noting for this clone: Its antigen is as yet unknown.

The CDR3 spans 15 residues. V dropped 1 base and J dropped 0 bases, with 7 bases sitting between them. Germline V gene data show CDR1 as LNHNV and CDR2 as YYDKDF (reference sequence). This sequence was found in an adult with an advanced solid tumor such as melanoma, head and neck, liver or kidney cancer. The sample was CD4+ or CD8+ T cells sorted from blood, taken in a trial of the OX40 agonist ivuxolimab. This sequence joins TRBV15 and TRBJ1-5; D is undetermined. The DNA of the CDR3 is TGTGCCACCAGCAGAGGGCTGAATAGCAATCAGCCCCAGCATTTT. Protein: CATSRGLNSNQPQHF.